The subject of this entry is one T cell receptor beta chain. Its target is unknown. The germline gives CDR1 SGHTA, CDR2 FQGNSA. The J segment lost 8 bases and the V segment lost 3 bases, leaving 7 bases of the junction unmatched. The CDR3 has 14 amino acids. The sample is drawn from a study of cytomegalovirus exposure and HLA in healthy donors. Study-level findings and limits: Most TCR sequences were seen very rarely across donors, but some public TCRs occurred in many. Researchers reported in a later analysis that common viral pathogens appeared linked to several top clusters.

PCR was performed using 60 Vbeta and 13 Jbeta primers. Data came from immunoSEQ multiplex PCR; TCRdb stores just in-frame clones and leaves some out. The table records around 110,000 clones, about four fifths of them present only once. The chain carries TRBV7-2 and TRBJ1-2, with 9 positions matching TRBD1. The origin of this receptor is a man aged 45-60 years in good health and CMV-seronegative. The sample comprised PBMCs. The DNA of the CDR3 is TGTGCCAGCAGCTTCGACAGGGGGGTGGGAGGCTACACCTTC. It yields the protein CASSFDRGVGGYTF. The full variable domain, its missing parts supplied by reference TRBV7-2 and TRBJ1-2, is GAGVSQSPSNKVTEKGKDVELRCDPISGHTALYWYRQSLGQGLEFLIYFQGNSAPDKSGLPSDRFSAERTGGSVSTLTIQRTQQEDSAVYLCASSFDRGVGGYTFGSGTRLTVV.